What follows are 10 T cell receptor beta chains derived from one specimen sequenced in a study of blood T cell repertoires in COVID-19. Clones were sequenced by immunoSEQ multiplex PCR, and TCRdb holds only the in-frame ones, with some missing. This table holds approximately 38,000 clones, 87% found once. Sequencing used peripheral blood. The receptors were gathered from a man aged 45-60 years with active or convalescent COVID-19.

The chain combines TRBV18 with TRBJ2-1; tentative D call: TRBD2 (5 bases). Germline CDR1 is KGHSH and CDR2 is LQKENI. V was pared by 3 bases and J by 4 bases, with 7 bases between. The CDR3 is 13 amino acids. CDR3: CASSPGLYNEQFF. The CDR3 coding sequence is TGTGCCAGCTCACCTGGACTGTACAATGAGCAGTTCTTC. Variable domain in full (rest from reference TRBV18 and TRBJ2-1): NAGVMQNPRHLVRRRGQEARLRCSPMKGHSHVYWYRQLPEEGLKFMVYLQKENIIDESGMPKERFSAEFPKEGPSILRIQQVVRGDSAAYFCASSPGLYNEQFFGPGTRLTVL.

This chain joins TRBV28 and TRBJ1-2; D is uncertain. The CDR3 runs to 12 residues. Trimming removed 6 bases at V and 4 bases at J, with 9 bases between. CDR1 is MDHEN and CDR2 is SYDVKM in the germline V gene. CDR3 region: CASSWAGYGYTF. In DNA form, the CDR3 reads TGTGCCAGCAGCTGGGCAGGCTATGGCTACACCTTC.

The chain recombines TRBV6-1 with TRBJ1-1, with 7 bases identical to TRBD1. V was pared by 4 bases and J by 0 bases, with 11 bases of the junction left unmatched. The CDR3 loop spans 17 amino acids. CDR1 is MNHNS, CDR2 SASEGT, per germline. This chain's CDR3 is CASSGSRGHLLNTEAFF. CDR3 DNA: TGTGCCAGCAGTGGGTCAAGGGGGCACTTACTGAACACTGAAGCTTTCTTT.

This chain joins TRBV7-9 and TRBJ2-2; 7 nucleotides match TRBD2. Germline V CDR1 and CDR2: SEHNR, FQNEAQ (reference sequence). After removal of 8 bases from V and 2 bases from J, the junction contained 8 bases not matched to a gene. The CDR3 sequence is 15 residues long. The CDR3 sequence is CASLRGVANTGELFF. CDR3 bases: TGTGCCAGCCTCCGGGGGGTAGCAAACACCGGGGAGCTGTTTTTT.

This chain links TRBV7-9 with TRBJ1-3; D ambiguous. Germline loops: CDR1 SEHNR, CDR2 FQNEAQ (reference sequence). The CDR3 is made up of 17 amino acids. Trimming took off 5 bases at V and 1 base at J, with 18 bases between the two ends. CDR3 DNA: TGTGCCAGCAGCCCCGGAGGTTTGTCTCGATCTGGAAACACCATATATTTT. The encoded protein is CASSPGGLSRSGNTIYF. Based on the CDR3 plus reference TRBV7-9 and TRBJ1-3, the full variable domain is DTGVSQNPRHKITKRGQNVTFRCDPISEHNRLYWYRQTLGQGPEFLTYFQNEAQLEKSRLLSDRFSAERPKGSFSTLEIQRTEQGDSAMYLCASSPGGLSRSGNTIYFGEGSWLTVV.

The rearrangement uses TRBV14 and TRBJ1-2, with 7 bases aligning to TRBD1. The CDR3 is made up of 15 amino acids. V trimming: 5 bases; J trimming: 2 bases; junction bases outside the gene matches: 8. Per the germline V gene, CDR1 is SGHDN and CDR2 is FVKESK. The CDR3, as DNA: TGTGCCAGCAGCAGCTGGGACAGCAGAAACTATGGCTACACCTTC. This encodes CASSSWDSRNYGYTF.

The chain links TRBV27 to TRBJ1-5; D remains unclear. The ends were cut back, 3 bases at V and 5 bases at J, with 8 bases in the middle. This CDR3 is 13 amino acids long. Germline V gives CDR1 MNHEY, CDR2 SMNVEV (reference sequence). CDR3 bases: TGTGCCAGCAGTTTTCGGGGTGATCAGCCCCAGCATTTT. It translates to CASSFRGDQPQHF.

The V gene is TRBV27, the J gene TRBJ2-1, with D perhaps matching TRBD2 (6 bases). CDR1 and CDR2 (germline): MNHEY, SMNVEV (reference sequence). Trimming removed 5 bases from V and 6 bases from J, with 11 bases in between. The CDR3 is 13 residues long. CDR3 protein: CASSPTGGNEQFF. The CDR3 DNA reads TGTGCCAGCAGTCCAACCGGGGGCAATGAGCAGTTCTTC.

The chain has TRBV10-3 and TRBJ2-1; 14 nucleotides agree with TRBD2. This CDR3 region has 17 residues. CDR1 is ENHRY and CDR2 is SYGVKD in the germline V gene. The V and J ends lost 0 bases and 6 bases, in that order; junction bases with no gene match: 4. CDR3 sequence: CAISESAGTSGSNEQFF. The CDR3 DNA reads TGTGCCATCAGTGAGTCTGCGGGGACTAGCGGGAGCAATGAGCAGTTCTTC.

The chain combines TRBV19 with TRBJ2-1, with 7 bases lining up with TRBD2. CDR1 LNHDA and CDR2 SQIVND come from the germline V gene (reference sequence). The V and J ends lost 2 bases and 2 bases, in that order; junction bases with no gene match: 3. This CDR3 contains 15 residues. CDR3 bases: TGTGCCAGTAGTATAACTAGCGAGCCCTACAATGAGCAGTTCTTC. Translated, it gives CASSITSEPYNEQFF.